This T cell receptor beta chain was sequenced in a study of PD-1 blockade in classical Hodgkin lymphoma (dated by TCRdb to the early 2020s). Concerning the study at large: Nivolumab dosing was 3 mg/kg intravenously every 2 weeks, continuing until either disease progression or unacceptable toxicity. A peripheral blood immune signature of response to PD-1 blockade in classical Hodgkin lymphoma was defined using TCR beta sequencing and CyTOF.

Read against the paper, the sample's time point label means: cycle 1 day 1 (C1D1), immediately before nivolumab initiation. Every trial patient had relapsed after autologous stem cell transplantation, and cohorts A, B and C differed in prior brentuximab vedotin exposure. A total of fewer than 70 patients with relapsed/refractory classical Hodgkin lymphoma made up the trial cohort, and each patient's best overall response was complete response, partial response or progressive disease. Trial patients were treated with single-agent nivolumab in the multi-cohort phase II CheckMate 205 trial. An independent review committee assessed best overall response by applying the 2007 International Working Group response criteria. Trial PBMCs were collected immediately before nivolumab initiation (C1D1) and during therapy at cycle 2 day 1 and cycle 4 day 1. Peripheral blood was collected in 8 mL Vacutainer Cell Preparation Tubes, from which PBMCs were isolated by centrifugation and then cryopreserved.

The Qiagen DNeasy kit was used to extract genomic DNA from unsorted PBMCs and from the negatively selected CD4+ and CD8+ fractions. Amplification of TCR beta CDR3 regions was done by immunoSEQ multiplex PCR with primers that anneal to V and J segments. A synthetic immune receptor repertoire was used to minimize amplification bias, and any residual bias was removed computationally once sequencing was done. In the authors' own workflow: Repertoire diversity was quantified as the Shannon entropy index using custom Python scripts. Unsorted, CD4+ and CD8+ repertoires were analyzed separately, except for combined analyses in which CD4+ and CD8+ sequences were merged in silico. Clonal expansion was defined as at least a 2-fold frequency increase after treatment relative to C1D1, with a pseudocount of 0.5 for undetected baseline clones. Singleton clones were defined as clones with 0 or 1 copy at C1D1, and non-singleton clones were defined as clones with 2 or more copies. Clones expanded in unsorted samples were assigned a CD4+, CD8+ or unknown annotation through matching of protein sequences in sorted samples from the same patient. Wilcoxon tests on paired samples were used to test diversity changes from C1D1 to C4D1. TCRdb obtained this table from immuneACCESS and retained in-frame rearrangements with V and J assigned. These tables miss some clones; where compared with another copy, unresolved V genes account for less than half of the shortfall, and the remainder is unexplained. The DNA gave D and trimming, while V, J and clone size come from that table. The table for this sample lists 72,000 or so clones; 85% to 95% of them were counted only once. 7.5% to 9.5% of the sample goes to the ten largest clones.

Paper-wide results and their limitations: Among trial patients, those achieving complete response had baseline diversity similar to that of newly diagnosed patients, while diversity was significantly lower in partial responders and progressors. The study covered only a single clinical trial cohort, and the causes of the repertoire differences, possibly disease activity or prior therapy, were still not defined. Newly diagnosed patients were reported to have lower baseline TCR diversity than healthy donors, and relapsed/refractory patients were reported to have lower baseline TCR diversity still. Patients starting nivolumab less than 1 year after ASCT had lower diversity and were excluded from later analyses to avoid confounding by immune reconstitution. By C4D1, a significant rise was seen in CD4+ TCR diversity but not in CD8+ TCR diversity (p=0.0027 vs p=0.16), and the rise was most apparent among complete responders (p=0.02).

CDR1 and CDR2 are drawn from the germline V gene (reference sequence): MNHEY, SMNVEV. V loses 5 bases, J loses 0 bases, and the germline ends lie 11 bases apart. The CDR3 sequence holds 15 residues, the cysteine and phenylalanine included. The CDR3 DNA has 45 bases and is translated from base 1. Points on this clone: Its target antigen remains unknown. Per-base qualities were not stored, and no clone one base away is much larger.

Sequencing was performed on peripheral blood mononuclear cells (PBMCs), taken at baseline. The receptor chain draws on TRBV27 and TRBJ1-3; the D gene assignment is ambiguous. The receptor's source is a human donor with classical Hodgkin lymphoma. The bases read TGTGCCAGCAGTAATTCTCTCGGCTCTGGAAACACCATATATTTT. This is translated as CASSNSLGSGNTIYF.